Listed below are T cell receptor beta chains from one sample, sequenced in a study of blood T cell repertoires in COVID-19. Clones were sequenced by immunoSEQ multiplex PCR, and TCRdb holds only the in-frame ones, with some missing. This table holds some 220,000 clones, approximately 86% found once. The material sequenced was peripheral blood. All receptors derive from a human donor in a cohort sampled during active COVID-19. The CDR3 runs from the conserved cysteine through the conserved F or W. The D gene is left open where the match is weak. The size field is filled for only some rows; it gives once, few, many or a size class.

D gene	clone size	CDR3 length	J gene	V gene	CDR3 protein	CDR3 DNA
-	-	14	TRBJ1-5	TRBV5-5	CASSDRDTHQPQHF	TGTGCCAGCAGCGACCGGGACACACATCAGCCCCAGCATTTT
-	-	14	TRBJ1-6	TRBV10-3	CAISRGGVDSPLHF	TGTGCCATCAGTAGGGGCGGAGTTGATTCACCCCTCCACTTT
TRBD2	-	18	TRBJ2-3	TRBV12-5	CASGPGLAGSVTTDTQYF	TGTGCTAGTGGACCAGGACTAGCGGGGTCGGTCACCACAGATACGCAGTATTTT
-	-	17	TRBJ2-1	TRBV6-1	CASSEAWGSASPHEQFF	TGTGCCAGCAGTGAAGCTTGGGGTAGCGCCAGTCCCCATGAGCAGTTCTTC
TRBD1	once	14	TRBJ1-6	TRBV30	CAWNPGTVNSPLHF	TGTGCCTGGAATCCCGGGACAGTCAATTCACCCCTCCACTTT
TRBD1	-	15	TRBJ2-7	TRBV29-1	CSVEPTGGGHYEQYF	TGCAGCGTTGAACCGACAGGGGGTGGACACTACGAGCAGTACTTC
-	-	16	TRBJ1-2	TRBV19	CASSGFGAASNYGYTF	TGTGCCAGTAGCGGGTTTGGGGCAGCTTCTAACTATGGCTACACCTTC
-	-	13	TRBJ2-5	TRBV11-1	CASSLGDWRTQYF	TGTGCCAGCAGCTTAGGGGACTGGAGGACCCAGTACTTC
TRBD1	-	17	TRBJ1-1	TRBV4-1	CASSQLGQAALNTEAFF	TGCGCCAGCAGCCAACTCGGACAGGCCGCCTTGAACACTGAAGCTTTCTTT
TRBD1	few	16	TRBJ1-5	TRBV4-1	CASSQTDRGDNQPQHF	TGCGCCAGCAGCCAGACGGACAGGGGGGACAATCAGCCCCAGCATTTT
-	-	13	TRBJ1-2	TRBV24-1	CATSDFSGYGYTF	TGTGCCACCAGTGATTTTAGCGGCTATGGCTACACCTTC
TRBD1	-	13	TRBJ2-7	TRBV18	CASSPPGQGRQYF	TGTGCCAGCTCACCACCGGGACAGGGTCGGCAGTACTTC
-	-	14	TRBJ1-1	TRBV25-1	CASSDLLMNTEAFF	TGTGCCAGCAGTGATCTTCTAATGAACACTGAAGCTTTCTTT
TRBD1	-	13	TRBJ1-4	TRBV6-5	CASRTGVGEKLFF	TGTGCCAGCAGAACAGGGGTAGGAGAAAAACTGTTTTTT
-	-	10	TRBJ2-3	TRBV24-1	CAIGVDTQYF	TGTGCCATCGGGGTTGATACGCAGTATTTT
TRBD1	-	14	TRBJ1-2	TRBV9	CASSGRDRNYGYTF	TGTGCCAGCAGCGGACGGGACAGGAATTATGGCTACACCTTC
TRBD1	-	16	TRBJ2-7	TRBV27	CASSRAGQAHLYEQYF	TGTGCCAGCAGTCGGGCGGGACAGGCGCATCTCTACGAGCAGTACTTC
TRBD1	-	15	TRBJ2-5	TRBV5-1	CASSPGQGLGETQYF	TGCGCCAGCAGCCCCGGACAGGGTCTTGGGGAGACCCAGTACTTC
TRBD1	once	16	TRBJ1-2	TRBV6-5	CASSYLDRGKTHGYTF	TGTGCCAGCAGTTACTTGGACAGGGGGAAAACGCATGGCTACACCTTC
-	-	14	TRBJ1-5	TRBV5-1	CASSLGAENQPQHF	TGCGCCAGCAGCTTGGGTGCAGAAAATCAGCCCCAGCATTTT
-	-	13	TRBJ1-2	TRBV7-9	CASSLWGEDGYTF	TGTGCCAGCAGCTTGTGGGGAGAAGATGGCTACACCTTC
-	-	12	TRBJ2-1	TRBV29-1	CSVWDKYNEQFF	TGCAGCGTGTGGGACAAATACAATGAGCAGTTCTTC
-	few	12	TRBJ1-2	TRBV6-1	CASSDSLYGYTF	TGTGCCAGCAGTGACAGTCTCTATGGCTACACCTTC
TRBD1	-	19	TRBJ2-2	TRBV24-1	CATSEAEETGKGNTGELFF	TGTGCCACCAGTGAAGCAGAAGAGACAGGGAAGGGGAACACCGGGGAGCTGTTTTTT
-	-	13	TRBJ1-1	TRBV7-9	CASTTPGSTEAFF	TGTGCCAGCACCACGCCGGGAAGCACTGAAGCTTTCTTT
-	-	17	TRBJ1-5	TRBV21-1	CASSKVIRGYSNQPQHF	TGTGCCAGCAGCAAAGTTATAAGGGGTTATAGCAATCAGCCCCAGCATTTT
TRBD1	once	13	TRBJ1-1	TRBV30	CAWRGTGATEAFF	TGTGCCTGGAGAGGGACAGGGGCCACTGAAGCTTTCTTT
TRBD2	-	16	TRBJ2-1	TRBV24-1	CATSDLGTSGSSEQFF	TGTGCCACCAGTGATTTAGGGACTAGCGGGAGCAGTGAGCAGTTCTTC
-	-	14	TRBJ2-7	TRBV28	CASSPAGQHYEQYF	TGTGCCAGCAGTCCGGCGGGACAGCACTACGAGCAGTACTTC